Here is one TCR beta chain with its context. The antigen this receptor binds is unknown. No base-level quality is on record; no much larger clone is a single base apart. The sample comes from a study of T cells of healthy individuals (dated by TCRdb to the late 2010s). The method behind the library was 5' RACE. Instrument on record: Illumina MiSeq. TCRdb reprocessing: public reads trimmed at Q25 with fastp, clones called with MiXCR, in-frame beta chains kept. Each CDR3 protein appears once, grouped with its most common genes and DNA. The sample includes tens of thousands of distinct CDR3 sequences, with roughly 15% observed a single time. The ten largest clones capture 15% to 20% of the sample. The germline V gene (reference sequence) supplies CDR1 MNHEY and CDR2 SMNVEV. V lost 6 bases and J lost 5 bases; the stretch between them is 16 bases long. Taken from cysteine to phenylalanine, the CDR3 has 14 residues. The CDR3 DNA has 42 bases and is translated from base 1.

The receptor's source is a human donor in good health. The V and J genes are TRBV27 and TRBJ1-1, with a tentative D gene TRBD1 over 5 matching bases. The CDR3 here reads CASSSGLLGTEAFF. DNA sequence: TGTGCCAGCAGCTCAGGGTTACTGGGGACTGAAGCTTTCTTT.